This entry lists 27 T cell receptor beta chains sequenced from one sample in a study of T cells after yellow fever vaccination. From the 5' RACE reads, TCRdb called clonotypes with MiXCR, one entry per CDR3 protein. The sample records around 300,000 distinct CDR3 sequences, 3.5% to 4.5% being singletons. Sequenced here: PBMCs, sampled 15 days after the yellow fever booster vaccination. The receptors were gathered from a man between 18 and 29 years old who received the YFV17D yellow fever vaccine.

This clonotype has a handful of counts. The chain joins TRBV7-2 to TRBJ2-3, with 7 positions matching TRBD2. The germline CDR1 and CDR2 sequences are SGHTA and FQGNSA. This CDR3 comprises 15 residues. J lost 2 bases, V lost 1 base, and 3 bases had no gene match. The CDR3 nucleotides read TGTGCCAGCAGCTTAGTGGCGGGGGTCACAGATACGCAGTATTTT. This gives the protein CASSLVAGVTDTQYF.

Many counts were recorded for this clonotype. The J gene is TRBJ2-3, the V gene TRBV5-1; 9 bases agree with TRBD2. Per the germline V gene, CDR1 is SGHRS and CDR2 is YFSETQ. Losses at the gene ends were 6 bases for V and 0 bases for J; bases not matched to a gene: 14. The CDR3 is made up of 18 amino acids. This CDR3 reads CASKSGVAGAPSTDTQYF. As DNA, the CDR3 is TGCGCCAGCAAAAGCGGAGTAGCGGGGGCCCCTAGCACAGATACGCAGTATTTT.

The chain employs TRBV5-1 and TRBJ2-2; possibly TRBD2 for D (5 bases). The CDR3 consists of 13 residues. Germline assignment: CDR1 SGHRS and CDR2 YFSETQ. V lost 0 bases and J lost 8, with 8 bases in between. The CDR3 nucleotides are TGCGCCAGCAGCTTGGACGGGAATGGGGAGCTGTTTTTT. It yields the protein CASSLDGNGELFF.

This clonotype was detected many times. The chain uses TRBV7-2 and TRBJ1-1; D is possibly TRBD1 (5 bases). The CDR3 spans 15 residues. Germline V CDR1 and CDR2: SGHTA, FQGNSA. Trimming took off 4 bases at V and 4 bases at J, with 16 bases between the two ends. The DNA of the CDR3 is TGTGCCAGCAGCTCCGACAGACTGAAAGGCACTGAAGCTTTCTTT. Protein sequence: CASSSDRLKGTEAFF.

Of note for this clonotype: One junction end does not reproduce the germline sequence, and a read error may be involved. The rearrangement uses TRBV4-2 and TRBJ2-2; 8 positions match TRBD2. The CDR3 is 18 amino acids. The germline V gene has CDR1 LGHNA and CDR2 YNFKEQ. This chain's CDR3 is CASSQASGRGGNAGELFF. The CDR3 bases are TGTGCCAGCAGCCAAGCGTCTGGCCGCGGGGGGAACGCCGGGGAGCTGTTTTTT.

Ten or more counts support this clonotype. V usage is TRBV12-3 or TRBV12-4 and J usage is TRBJ2-7; a weak D match, TRBD2 (6 bases). V shed 4 bases and J shed 4 bases, with 14 bases lying between them. This CDR3 region has 14 residues. The CDR3 coding sequence is TGTGCCAGCAGTTCCTACGGGACTGATTACGAGCAGTACTTC. Protein product: CASSSYGTDYEQYF.

This clonotype was seen many times. The CDR3 region has the DNA TGTGCCAGCAGCCTTAGCGAGACCCAAGAGACCCAGTACTTC. Its protein is CASSLSETQETQYF. The chain couples TRBV27 to TRBJ2-5, with D possibly matching TRBD2 (5 bases). V was pared by 6 bases and J by 1 base, with 12 bases between. Germline V lookup: CDR1 MNHEY, CDR2 SMNVEV (reference sequence). This CDR3 comprises 14 residues.

This sequence joins TRBV6-5 and TRBJ2-3, with TRBD2 as a possible D gene (5 bases). V lost 8 bases and J 3 bases, leaving 12 bases between the germline ends. The CDR3 is 13 residues long. The germline gives CDR1 MNHEY, CDR2 SVGAGI. The CDR3 sequence: CASAPPGTDTQYF. CDR3 nucleotides: TGTGCCAGCGCTCCCCCGGGAACAGATACGCAGTATTTT.

This clonotype appeared a few times. This sequence joins TRBV4-1 and TRBJ2-7; 8 nucleotides line up with TRBD1. V dropped 1 base and J dropped 0; count of bases not matched to a gene: 8. This CDR3 is built from 17 residues. Per the germline V gene, CDR1 is MGHRA and CDR2 is YSYEKL. The CDR3 DNA sequence: TGCGCCAGCAGCCAAGTTCGCGGGACAGGAAGCTCCTACGAGCAGTACTTC. Its protein is CASSQVRGTGSSYEQYF.

This clonotype was seen at least ten times. The rearrangement links TRBV5-1 to TRBJ1-4; no clear D gene. V lost 4 bases to trimming and J lost 0 bases, with 16 bases between them. The CDR3 covers 17 residues. Germline CDR1 and CDR2: SGHRS and YFSETQ. The CDR3 reads CASSVRSSGTTNEKLFF. Written as DNA, the CDR3 is TGCGCCAGCAGCGTCCGGAGTTCGGGCACAACTAATGAAAAACTGTTTTTT.

The V call is TRBV5-1, the J call TRBJ1-1, with 9 bases lining up with TRBD1. The J segment lost 3 bases and the V segment lost 4 bases, leaving 7 bases of the junction unmatched. The CDR3 spans 15 residues. Germline loops: CDR1 SGHRS, CDR2 YFSETQ. In DNA, the CDR3 is TGCGCCAGCAGCCCGGACAGGGGTTTTGACACTGAAGCTTTCTTT. This encodes CASSPDRGFDTEAFF.

This clonotype has ten or more counts. The chain has TRBV10-3 and TRBJ1-5; the D gene is possibly TRBD1 (6 bases). The V end was cut by 10 bases, the J end by 5 bases, with 15 bases between. Germline-derived CDR1 and CDR2 are ENHRY and SYGVKD. This CDR3 is built from 13 residues. CDR3 sequence reads: CATRNRADQPQHF. CDR3 DNA sequence: TGTGCCACCCGGAACAGGGCTGATCAGCCCCAGCATTTT.

This clonotype was recorded at least ten times. The chain uses TRBV10-1 and TRBJ2-3; D is uncertain. The CDR3 spans 13 residues. CDR1 and CDR2 (germline): WNHNN, SYGVQD (reference sequence). V was pared by 7 bases and J by 5 bases, with 13 bases between. CDR3 region: CASTAQMGDTQYF. CDR3 coding DNA: TGCGCCAGCACGGCACAGATGGGAGATACGCAGTATTTT.

This clonotype has only a few counts. The V gene is TRBV6-2 or TRBV6-3, the J gene TRBJ2-3; D is ambiguous. The CDR3 loop spans 18 amino acids. V lost 2 bases to trimming and J lost 2 bases, with 20 bases between them. The germline gives CDR1 MNHEY, CDR2 SVGEGT. The CDR3 sequence: CASSYAPWGKDITDTQYF. As DNA, the CDR3 is TGTGCCAGCAGTTACGCTCCGTGGGGAAAGGATATCACAGATACGCAGTATTTT.

The chain is built from TRBV2 and TRBJ1-1; perhaps TRBD1 as D (6 bases). The CDR3 has 13 amino acids. Germline loops: CDR1 SNHLY, CDR2 FYNNEI. V was shortened by 5 bases and J by 9 bases, with 16 bases between the two germline ends. CDR3 coding DNA: TGTGCCAGCAGTTTATTACAACAGGGAAAAGCTTTCTTT. It yields the protein CASSLLQQGKAFF. Supplemented by reference TRBV2 and TRBJ1-1, the full variable domain reads EPEVTQTPSHQVTQMGQEVILRCVPISNHLYFYWYRQILGQKVEFLVSFYNNEISEKSEIFDDQFSVERPDGSNFTLKIRSTKLEDSAMYFCASSLLQQGKAFFGQGTRLTVV.

This clonotype was observed a handful of times. The genes are TRBV7-9 and TRBJ1-1; maybe TRBD1 (6 bases). V lost 6 bases and J 3 bases, leaving 17 bases between the germline ends. CDR3 length: 15 amino acids. Looked up from germline, CDR1 is SEHNR and CDR2 is FQNEAQ (reference sequence). Here the CDR3 reads CASSTGWKLDTEAFF. CDR3 nucleotide sequence: TGTGCCAGCAGTACAGGGTGGAAGTTGGACACTGAAGCTTTCTTT.

In its sample, this clonotype was seen a few times. This rearrangement joins TRBV20-1 to TRBJ2-2; D is perhaps TRBD1 or TRBD2 (6 bases each). There are 13 residues in the CDR3. The germline V gene encodes CDR1 DFQATT and CDR2 SNEGSKA (reference sequence). Trimming removed 7 bases from V and 1 base from J, with 10 bases in between. CDR3 sequence reads: CSGEGGNTGELFF. CDR3 nucleotides: TGCAGTGGAGAGGGGGGGAACACCGGGGAGCTGTTTTTT.

This clonotype was detected many times. This chain connects TRBV5-4 to TRBJ2-2; 7 bases agree with TRBD1. The J segment lost 3 bases and the V segment lost 0 bases, leaving 2 bases of the junction unmatched. The CDR3 length is 15 residues. CDR1 is SGHNT, CDR2 YYREEE, per germline (reference sequence). The CDR3 region has the DNA TGTGCCAGCAGCTTGGTTGGGACAGACACCGGGGAGCTGTTTTTT. Its protein product is CASSLVGTDTGELFF.

The chain employs TRBV4-2 and TRBJ2-4; D gene ambiguous. Germline V gene sequence: CDR1 LGHNA, CDR2 YNFKEQ. V was shortened by 4 bases and J by 0 bases, with 13 bases between the two germline ends. CDR3 size: 16 residues. CDR3 coding DNA: TGTGCCAGCAGCCTCAGACAAGATCTAGCCAAAAACATTCAGTACTTC. Protein product: CASSLRQDLAKNIQYF.

This rearrangement joins TRBV4-1 to TRBJ2-3, with TRBD1 matching over 8 bases. In germline, CDR1 is MGHRA, CDR2 YSYEKL. CDR3 length equals 15 residues. The J segment lost 5 bases and the V segment lost 3 bases, leaving 7 bases of the junction unmatched. DNA for the CDR3: TGCGCCAGCAGCCACTCAGGGGGCCTTGGAGATACGCAGTATTTT. It yields the protein CASSHSGGLGDTQYF.

This chain links TRBV19 with TRBJ2-6; weak D call: TRBD2 (5 bases). The CDR3 spans 14 residues. V was pared by 11 bases and J by 2 bases, with 13 bases between. Germline lookup yields CDR1 LNHDA and CDR2 SQIVND (reference sequence). CDR3 sequence reads: CARTGGAGANVLTF. The CDR3 coding sequence is TGTGCCCGTACCGGAGGAGCTGGGGCCAACGTCCTGACTTTC.

This clonotype was detected ten times or more. The CDR3 sequence is CASSYINTEAFF. In DNA, the CDR3 is TGTGCCAGCAGCTATATAAACACTGAAGCTTTCTTT. V gene TRBV9 combines with J gene TRBJ1-1; D gene uncertain. CDR3 length: 12 amino acids. The germline gives CDR1 SGDLS, CDR2 YYNGEE. The V and J ends lost 4 bases and 2 bases respectively, with 6 bases between them.

This clonotype has at least ten counts. The chain combines TRBV7-9 with TRBJ1-4, with a tentative D call TRBD1 (5 bases). The ends were cut back, 2 bases at V and 4 bases at J, with 14 bases in the middle. The CDR3 is 16 residues long. Germline V gene data show CDR1 as SEHNR and CDR2 as FQNEAQ (reference sequence). This chain's CDR3 is CASSLYGGSLNEKLFF. DNA of the CDR3: TGTGCCAGCAGCTTATATGGGGGGAGCCTTAATGAAAAACTGTTTTTT. The full variable domain, completed using reference TRBV7-9 and TRBJ1-4, is DTGVSQNPRHKITKRGQNVTFRCDPISEHNRLYWYRQTLGQGPEFLTYFQNEAQLEKSRLLSDRFSAERPKGSFSTLEIQRTEQGDSAMYLCASSLYGGSLNEKLFFGSGTQLSVL.

This chain uses TRBV18 with TRBJ2-1; D is ambiguous. V shed 1 base and J shed 0 bases, with 13 bases lying between them. The germline V gene has CDR1 KGHSH and CDR2 LQKENI. This CDR3 spans 17 amino acids. This CDR3 is CASSPQYVSSSYNEQFF. Here the CDR3 DNA reads TGTGCCAGCTCACCACAATACGTGTCGAGCTCCTACAATGAGCAGTTCTTC.

This clonotype was observed many times. CDR3 nucleotide sequence: TGTGCCATCAGTGAGTCGACTAATGGGGGAGAGACCCAGTACTTC. Protein product: CAISESTNGGETQYF. The J gene is TRBJ2-5, the V gene TRBV10-3; D may be TRBD1 or TRBD2 (5 bases each). V lost 0 bases, J lost 4 bases, and 12 bases lay in between. Looked up from germline, CDR1 is ENHRY and CDR2 is SYGVKD. CDR3 length: 15 amino acids.

This clonotype was counted ten times or more. V is TRBV4-3 and J is TRBJ1-2; D unresolved. Trimming took 0 bases from V and 4 from J, leaving 3 bases between them. CDR1 and CDR2 from the germline V gene are LGHNA and YSLEER. This CDR3 has 12 amino acids. In DNA, the CDR3 is TGCGCCAGCAGCCAAGACAGCTATGGCTACACCTTC. Amino acid sequence: CASSQDSYGYTF.

The chain is built from TRBV5-1 and TRBJ2-2; 9 bases align to TRBD1. V lost 0 bases to trimming and J lost 0 bases; unmatched junction nucleotides: 6. CDR1 SGHRS and CDR2 YFSETQ come from the germline V gene. The CDR3 loop spans 18 amino acids. CDR3 coding DNA: TGCGCCAGCAGCTTGGGTATAAGGACAGGGGCGAACACCGGGGAGCTGTTTTTT. Protein sequence: CASSLGIRTGANTGELFF.